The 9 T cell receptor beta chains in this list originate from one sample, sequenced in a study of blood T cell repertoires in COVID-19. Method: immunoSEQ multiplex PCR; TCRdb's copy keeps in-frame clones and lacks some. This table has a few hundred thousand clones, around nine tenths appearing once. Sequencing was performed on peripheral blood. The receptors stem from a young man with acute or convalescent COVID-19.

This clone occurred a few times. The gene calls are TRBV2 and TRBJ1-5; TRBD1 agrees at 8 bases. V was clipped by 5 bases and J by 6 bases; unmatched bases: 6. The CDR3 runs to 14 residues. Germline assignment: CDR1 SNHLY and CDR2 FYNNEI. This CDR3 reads CASSWDRRFQPQHF. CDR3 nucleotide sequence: TGTGCCAGCAGTTGGGACAGGCGGTTTCAGCCCCAGCATTTT.

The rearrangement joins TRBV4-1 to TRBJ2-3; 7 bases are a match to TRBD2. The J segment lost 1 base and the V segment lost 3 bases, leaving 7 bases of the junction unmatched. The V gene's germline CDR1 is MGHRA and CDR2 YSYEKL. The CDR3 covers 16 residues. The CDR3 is CASSHPQRGRTDTQYF. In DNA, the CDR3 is TGCGCCAGCAGCCACCCACAGCGGGGACGCACAGATACGCAGTATTTT.

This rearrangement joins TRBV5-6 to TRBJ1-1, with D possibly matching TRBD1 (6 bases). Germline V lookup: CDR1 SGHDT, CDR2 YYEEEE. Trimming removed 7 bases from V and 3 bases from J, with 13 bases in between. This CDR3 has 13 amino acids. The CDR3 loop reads CASDTGSHTEAFF. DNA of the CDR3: TGTGCCAGCGACACAGGGAGTCACACTGAAGCTTTCTTT. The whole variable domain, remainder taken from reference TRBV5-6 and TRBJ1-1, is DAGVTQSPTHLIKTRGQQVTLRCSPKSGHDTVSWYQQALGQGPQFIFQYYEEEERQRGNFPDRFSGHQFPNYSSELNVNALLLGDSALYLCASDTGSHTEAFFGQGTRLTVV.

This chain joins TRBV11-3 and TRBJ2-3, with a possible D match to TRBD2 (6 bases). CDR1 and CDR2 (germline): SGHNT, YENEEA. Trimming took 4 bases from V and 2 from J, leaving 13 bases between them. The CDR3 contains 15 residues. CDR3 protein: CASSSRAGNTDTQYF. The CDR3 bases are TGTGCCAGCAGCTCGCGGGCGGGAAACACAGATACGCAGTATTTT.

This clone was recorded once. CDR3 region: CASSLEGTSPYEQYF. In nucleotides, the CDR3 is TGCGCCAGCAGCTTGGAGGGGACTAGTCCCTACGAGCAGTACTTC. The rearrangement joins TRBV5-1 to TRBJ2-7, with 8 bases identical to TRBD2. Germline trimming cut 0 bases from V and 2 bases from J; bases unmatched to any gene: 4. This CDR3 has 15 residues. The germline gives CDR1 SGHRS, CDR2 YFSETQ.

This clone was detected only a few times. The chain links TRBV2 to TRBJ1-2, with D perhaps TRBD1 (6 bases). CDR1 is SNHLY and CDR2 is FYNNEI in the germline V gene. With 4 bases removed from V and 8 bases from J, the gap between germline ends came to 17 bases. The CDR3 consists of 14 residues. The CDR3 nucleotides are TGTGCCAGCAGTGCAACTTCAGGGGCAGGGGGCTACACCTTC. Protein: CASSATSGAGGYTF. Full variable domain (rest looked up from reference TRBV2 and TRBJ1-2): EPEVTQTPSHQVTQMGQEVILRCVPISNHLYFYWYRQILGQKVEFLVSFYNNEISEKSEIFDDQFSVERPDGSNFTLKIRSTKLEDSAMYFCASSATSGAGGYTFGSGTRLTVV.

CDR3: CASSREVQTSTDTQYF. The CDR3 DNA follows: TGTGCCAGCAGCCGTGAGGTCCAAACTAGCACAGATACGCAGTATTTT. The V and J genes are TRBV3-1 (or the pseudogene TRBV3-2) and TRBJ2-3; D is uncertain. The V gene's germline CDR1 is LGHDT and CDR2 YNNKEL (reference sequence). The CDR3 length is 16 residues. V was shortened by 4 bases and J by 0 bases, with 14 bases between the two germline ends.

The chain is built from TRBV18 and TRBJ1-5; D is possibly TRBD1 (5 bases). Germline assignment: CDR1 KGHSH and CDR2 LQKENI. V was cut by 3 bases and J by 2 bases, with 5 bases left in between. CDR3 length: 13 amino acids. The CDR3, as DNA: TGTGCCAGCTCACCGACAGGCAATCAGCCCCAGCATTTT. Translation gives CASSPTGNQPQHF.

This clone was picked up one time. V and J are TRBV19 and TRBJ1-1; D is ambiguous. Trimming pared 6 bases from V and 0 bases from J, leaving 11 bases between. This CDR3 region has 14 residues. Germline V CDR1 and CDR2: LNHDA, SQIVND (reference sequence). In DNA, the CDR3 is TGTGCCAGTAGCTTTGTATCTATGAACACTGAAGCTTTCTTT. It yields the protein CASSFVSMNTEAFF.